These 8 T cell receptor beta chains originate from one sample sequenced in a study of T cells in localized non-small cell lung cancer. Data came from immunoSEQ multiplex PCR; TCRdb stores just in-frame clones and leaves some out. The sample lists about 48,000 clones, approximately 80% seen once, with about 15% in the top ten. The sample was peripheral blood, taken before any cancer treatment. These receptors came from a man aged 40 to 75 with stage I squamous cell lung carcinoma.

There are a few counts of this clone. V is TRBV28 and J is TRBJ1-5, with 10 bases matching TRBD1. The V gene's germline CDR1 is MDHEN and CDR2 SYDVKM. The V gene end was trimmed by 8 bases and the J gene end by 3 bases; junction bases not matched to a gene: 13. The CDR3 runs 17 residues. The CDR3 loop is CASVSLTGTGDNQPQHF. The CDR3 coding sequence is TGTGCCAGCGTTTCCTTAACCGGGACAGGGGACAATCAGCCCCAGCATTTT.

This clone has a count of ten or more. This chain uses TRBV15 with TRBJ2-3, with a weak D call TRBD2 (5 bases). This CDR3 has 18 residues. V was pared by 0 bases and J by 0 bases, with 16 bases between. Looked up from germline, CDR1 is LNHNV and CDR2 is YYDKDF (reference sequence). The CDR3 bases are TGTGCCACCAGCAGAGACCAGAGAGCGGAACCTAGCACAGATACGCAGTATTTT. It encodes CATSRDQRAEPSTDTQYF.

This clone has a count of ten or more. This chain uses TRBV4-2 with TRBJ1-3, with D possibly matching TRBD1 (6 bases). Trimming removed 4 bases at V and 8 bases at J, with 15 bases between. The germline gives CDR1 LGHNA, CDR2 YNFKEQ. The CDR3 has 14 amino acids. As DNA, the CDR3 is TGTGCCAGCAGCCGGGAACAGGGAGCCGACACCATATATTTT. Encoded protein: CASSREQGADTIYF.

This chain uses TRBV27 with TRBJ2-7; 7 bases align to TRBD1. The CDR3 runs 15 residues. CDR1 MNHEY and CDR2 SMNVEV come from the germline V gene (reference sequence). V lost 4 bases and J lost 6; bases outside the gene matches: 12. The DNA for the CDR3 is TGTGCCAGCAGTTCCCGGACAGGCCCCCTGGGCGAGCAGTACTTC. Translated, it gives CASSSRTGPLGEQYF.

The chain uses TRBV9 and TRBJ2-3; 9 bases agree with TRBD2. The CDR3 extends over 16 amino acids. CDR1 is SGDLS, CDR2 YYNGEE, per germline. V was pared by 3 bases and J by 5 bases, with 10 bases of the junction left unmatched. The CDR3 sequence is CASSALAGMAIDTQYF. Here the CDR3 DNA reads TGTGCCAGCAGCGCTCTAGCGGGAATGGCCATAGATACGCAGTATTTT.

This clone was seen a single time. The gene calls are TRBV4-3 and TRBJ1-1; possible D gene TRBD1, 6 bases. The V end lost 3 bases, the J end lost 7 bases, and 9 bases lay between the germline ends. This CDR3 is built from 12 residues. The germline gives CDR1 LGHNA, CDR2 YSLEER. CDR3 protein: CASSHGQLEAFF. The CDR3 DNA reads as TGCGCCAGCAGCCATGGACAGCTTGAAGCTTTCTTT.

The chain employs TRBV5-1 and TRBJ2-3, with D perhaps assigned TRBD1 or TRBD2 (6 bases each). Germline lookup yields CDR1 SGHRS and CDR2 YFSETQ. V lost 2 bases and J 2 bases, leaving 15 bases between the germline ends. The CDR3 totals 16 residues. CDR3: CASSFVSGASTDTQYF. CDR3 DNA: TGCGCCAGCAGCTTTGTTTCGGGGGCCTCCACAGATACGCAGTATTTT.

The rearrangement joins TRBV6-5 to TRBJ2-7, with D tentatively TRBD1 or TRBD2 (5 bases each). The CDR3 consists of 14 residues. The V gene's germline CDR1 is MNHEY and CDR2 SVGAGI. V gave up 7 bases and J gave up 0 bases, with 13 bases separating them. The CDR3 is CASNLRDPSYEQYF. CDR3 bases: TGTGCCAGCAACCTCCGGGACCCCTCCTACGAGCAGTACTTC.